This TCR beta chain was retrieved from a study of radiotherapy plus CTLA-4 blockade in lung cancer. Overall study findings and caveats: Reportedly, early blood T cell clone dynamics best predicted response, with interferon-beta. Blood-borne expansion of tumor-derived TCR clones followed radiotherapy plus ipilimumab.

Those patients who had chemo-refractory metastatic non-small-cell lung cancer were given focal radiation along with CTLA-4 blockade through ipilimumab. Details on this clone: Its antigen is not known.

TCRdb's copy holds only in-frame clones and misses some; the assay was immunoSEQ multiplex PCR. The profile shows fewer than 55,000 clones, roughly 81% of them singletons. In germline, CDR1 is ENHRY, CDR2 SYGVKD. The junction had 7 bases not matched to a gene; V was cut back by 7 bases and J by 5 bases. CDR3 length: 14 residues. The V gene is TRBV10-3, the J gene TRBJ1-2, with TRBD1 identical over 10 bases. The receptor was derived from a human donor with non-small cell lung cancer whose response to radiotherapy plus ipilimumab could not be evaluated. The starting material was peripheral blood, obtained from a patient treated with radiotherapy plus ipilimumab. CDR3 in DNA: TGTGCCATCAACGGACAGGGGGTCGGGTATGGCTACACCTTC. This sequence encodes CAINGQGVGYGYTF.